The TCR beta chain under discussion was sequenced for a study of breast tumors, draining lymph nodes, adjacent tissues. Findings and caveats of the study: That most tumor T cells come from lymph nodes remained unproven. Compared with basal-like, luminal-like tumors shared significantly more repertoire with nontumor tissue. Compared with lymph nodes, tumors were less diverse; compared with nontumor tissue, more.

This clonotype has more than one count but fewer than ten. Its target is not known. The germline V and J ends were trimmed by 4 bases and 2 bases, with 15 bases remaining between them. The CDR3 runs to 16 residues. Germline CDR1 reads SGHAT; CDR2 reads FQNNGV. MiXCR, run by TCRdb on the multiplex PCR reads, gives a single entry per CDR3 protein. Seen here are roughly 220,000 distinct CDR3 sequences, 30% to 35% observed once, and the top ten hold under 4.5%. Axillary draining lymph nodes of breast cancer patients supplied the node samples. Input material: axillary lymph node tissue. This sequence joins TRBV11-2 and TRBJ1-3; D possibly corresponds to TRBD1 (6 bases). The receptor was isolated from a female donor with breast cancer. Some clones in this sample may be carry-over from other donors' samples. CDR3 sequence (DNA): TGTGCCAGCAGCTCTTACAGGGAGTCCGCTGGAAACACCATATATTTT. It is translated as CASSSYRESAGNTIYF.